These 21 T cell receptor beta chains share one sample of origin, sequenced in a study of CD8+CD57+ T cells in acquired aplastic anemia listed by TCRdb under 2018. Expansion of CD8+CD57+ cells had been shown by flow cytometry in the patients chosen for sequencing. Data came from an Illumina HiSeq 2000. TCR beta VDJ combination and CDR3 sequence profiling used genomic DNA as the template. TCRdb trimmed the raw reads at Q25, called clones with MiXCR and kept productive beta chains. A single entry per CDR3 protein holds the most common genes and DNA from its merged rows. The sample has 120,000 or so distinct CDR3 sequences on record, approximately 41% of them singletons. Roughly 2.7% of the sample comes from the top ten. The sample was sorted CD4+, CD8+, or CD8+CD57+ T cells (not recorded which) from PBMCs. The receptor source for this set is a human donor with aplastic anemia.

V gene TRBV27 combines with J gene TRBJ1-2; 7 bases agree with TRBD1. Trimming cost V 3 bases and J 6 bases; bases outside gene matches: 4. The length of the CDR3 is 13 residues. Germline V gene sequence: CDR1 MNHEY, CDR2 SMNVEV (reference sequence). In nucleotides, the CDR3 is TGTGCCAGCAGTTTCAGGACAGGACATGGCTACACCTTC. Amino acids: CASSFRTGHGYTF.

This clonotype was counted a few times. This chain links TRBV7-2 with TRBJ2-7, with 8 bases that match TRBD1. CDR3 length: 15 residues. Germline V CDR1 and CDR2: SGHTA, FQGNSA. The junction had 14 bases not matched to a gene; V was cut back by 7 bases and J by 6 bases. The CDR3 is CASTPVGQGMTEQYF. CDR3 sequence (DNA): TGTGCCAGCACCCCTGTAGGACAGGGTATGACCGAGCAGTACTTC.

The sample holds a few counts of this clonotype. V usage is TRBV10-3 and J usage is TRBJ1-2; D might be TRBD1 (6 bases). Deletions cut 6 bases from V and 2 bases from J, with 10 bases between. The CDR3 spans 13 residues. Germline CDR1 is ENHRY and CDR2 is SYGVKD. The CDR3 bases are TGTGCCATCAGGGCAGGGGACAACTATGGCTACACCTTC. As protein: CAIRAGDNYGYTF.

The genes are TRBV6-5 and TRBJ2-1; no reliable D call. CDR1 is MNHEY and CDR2 is SVGAGI in the germline V gene. The CDR3 covers 13 residues. V lost 0 bases, J lost 7 bases, and 7 bases lay in between. The CDR3 sequence: CASSYSNKNEQFF. The DNA of the CDR3 is TGTGCCAGCAGTTACTCGAATAAGAATGAGCAGTTCTTC.

This clonotype has only a few counts. This may arise from a read error, as a much more abundant clone is one base away. The rearrangement uses TRBV9 and TRBJ2-3, with TRBD2 matching 9 bases. The germline V gene encodes CDR1 SGDLS and CDR2 YYNGEE. The length of the CDR3 is 15 residues. V lost 0 bases and J lost 1; bases outside the gene matches: 0. The CDR3 bases are TGTGCCAGCAGCGTAGTAGCGGGGGGCACAGATACGCAGTATTTT. Translated, it gives CASSVVAGGTDTQYF.

This clonotype has ten or more counts. The V gene is TRBV5-5, the J gene TRBJ1-2; D is ambiguous. V was clipped by 4 bases and J by 1 base, with 11 bases between them. Germline values: CDR1 SGHKS, CDR2 YYEKEE (reference sequence). The CDR3 has 14 residues. As DNA, the CDR3 is TGTGCCAGCAGCCCGGTACTGGGTAACTATGGCTACACCTTC. Translated, it gives CASSPVLGNYGYTF.

This chain connects TRBV5-6 to TRBJ2-7; D is perhaps TRBD2 (7 bases). CDR1 and CDR2 from the germline V gene are SGHDT and YYEEEE. The length of the CDR3 is 15 residues. V gave up 4 bases and J gave up 2 bases, with 16 bases separating them. In DNA form, the CDR3 reads TGTGCCAGCAGCCAGTGGGGGGGCGGGCCCTACGAGCAGTACTTC. This codes for CASSQWGGGPYEQYF.

On this clonotype: A read error may be the cause here, since a much bigger clone is one base away. V usage is TRBV12-3 or TRBV12-4 and J usage is TRBJ2-6; 7 nucleotides line up with TRBD1. The CDR3 runs 15 residues. The CDR3 sequence is CACSRDSSGANVLTF. The CDR3 bases are TGTGCCTGCAGTCGGGACAGCTCTGGGGCCAACGTCCTGACTTTC.

At least ten counts were recorded for this clonotype. V gene TRBV25-1 combines with J gene TRBJ2-5, with D perhaps matching TRBD1 or TRBD2 (5 bases each). The CDR3 runs 15 residues. Trimming left V 3 bases short and J 3 bases short, with 14 bases between. Germline CDR1 MGHDK, CDR2 SYGVNS. The CDR3 nucleotides are TGTGCCAGCAGTGACCCGGGACGGGCTGAAGAGACCCAGTACTTC. Amino acids: CASSDPGRAEETQYF.

This clonotype has a handful of counts. The genes are TRBV25-1 and TRBJ2-5; D possibly uses TRBD1 or TRBD2 (6 bases each). The V gene's germline CDR1 is MGHDK and CDR2 SYGVNS. V gave up 1 base and J gave up 5 bases, with 11 bases separating them. The CDR3 consists of 14 residues. CDR3 region: CASSEWGAAETQYF. In DNA, the CDR3 is TGTGCCAGCAGTGAATGGGGGGCGGCGGAGACCCAGTACTTC.

This clonotype was seen repeatedly, ten times or more. The chain links TRBV6-6 to TRBJ2-3, with D uncertain. The ends were cut back, 0 bases at V and 3 bases at J, with 7 bases in the middle. The CDR3 totals 14 residues. Per the germline V gene, CDR1 is MNHNY and CDR2 is SVGAGI (reference sequence). CDR3 sequence (DNA): TGTGCCAGCAGTTACTCGACTGGAACAGATACGCAGTATTTT. The encoded protein is CASSYSTGTDTQYF.

A note on this clonotype: The germline gene is not matched at one end of the junction; a read error may be the cause. The chain employs TRBV6-1 and TRBJ1-1; 7 bases line up with TRBD1. Germline CDR1 reads MNHNS; CDR2 reads SASEGT. The CDR3 has 14 amino acids. The CDR3 nucleotides are TGTACCAGCAGCTCCGGACAGGCCTACACTGAGGCTTTCTTT. This sequence encodes CTSSSGQAYTEAFF.

The chain links TRBV15 to TRBJ2-5; D might be TRBD1 (6 bases). The CDR3 has 14 amino acids. The V gene lost 4 bases and the J gene lost 8 bases, with 17 bases spanning the gap. The V gene's germline CDR1 is LNHNV and CDR2 YYDKDF (reference sequence). The CDR3 DNA follows: TGTGCCACCAGCAAGGGCCAGGGGAGTGGAACCCAGTACTTC. Residues: CATSKGQGSGTQYF.

This clonotype came up a few times. One base away lies a much larger clone, so this may be a sequencing read error. As DNA, the CDR3 is TGTGCTAGTGCCCTGGGGGATCCGCAGTATTTT. It yields the protein CASALGDPQYF. The genes are TRBV12-5 and TRBJ2-3; D possibly uses TRBD1 or TRBD2 (5 bases each). The germline V and J ends were trimmed by 7 bases and 10 bases, with 12 bases remaining between them. The CDR3 runs 11 residues. The germline V gene encodes CDR1 LGHNT and CDR2 FRNRAP.

In its sample, this clonotype was seen many times. The chain has TRBV20-1 and TRBJ2-1, with TRBD2 matching 7 bases. The CDR3 consists of 14 residues. V trimming: 3 bases; J trimming: 10 bases; junction bases outside the gene matches: 12. Looked up from germline, CDR1 is DFQATT and CDR2 is SNEGSKA (reference sequence). The CDR3 loop reads CSASGARLAREQFF. The CDR3 nucleotides are TGCAGTGCTAGTGGGGCACGACTAGCAAGGGAGCAGTTCTTC.

Details on this clonotype: A much more abundant neighbour one base away suggests this may be a read error. The V and J genes are TRBV20-1 and TRBJ2-3; 7 nucleotides match TRBD2. The CDR3 contains 17 residues. Germline V gene lookup returns CDR1 DFQATT and CDR2 SNEGSKA (reference sequence). The CDR3 DNA reads TGCAGTGTGGGGCGGGCGGGGGTGCTTGGCAAGGCAGATGCGCAGTATTTT. This translates into CSVGRAGVLGKADAQYF.

This clonotype was recorded many times. The chain employs TRBV20-1 and TRBJ2-7; 8 nucleotides align to TRBD1. This CDR3 contains 13 residues. Germline CDR1 DFQATT, CDR2 SNEGSKA (reference sequence). Losses at the gene ends were 4 bases for V and 5 bases for J; bases not matched to a gene: 7. CDR3 in DNA: TGCAGTGCTACCTCGACAGGGGTCCACGAGCAGTACGTC. Protein: CSATSTGVHEQYV.

This chain links TRBV15 with TRBJ1-5, with a tentative D call TRBD1 (5 bases). Germline V gene sequence: CDR1 LNHNV, CDR2 YYDKDF (reference sequence). The CDR3 is 13 residues long. Trimming removed 8 bases from V and 3 bases from J, with 11 bases in between. CDR3 sequence reads: CATSGSLNQPQHF. The CDR3 region has the DNA TGTGCCACCTCAGGGAGCCTCAATCAGCCCCAGCATTTT. Based on the CDR3 plus reference TRBV15 and TRBJ1-5, the full variable domain is DAMVIQNPRYQVTQFGKPVTLSCSQTLNHNVMYWYQQKSSQAPKLLFHYYDKDFNNEADTPDNFQSRRPNTSFCFLDIRSPGLGDTAMYLCATSGSLNQPQHFGDGTRLSIL.

The sample holds many counts of this clonotype. The gene calls are TRBV7-6 and TRBJ2-2; TRBD1 matches at 8 bases. Trimming at V came to 3 bases and at J to 6 bases, leaving 6 bases not matched to a gene. The CDR3 loop spans 15 amino acids. Germline assignment: CDR1 SGHVS and CDR2 FNYEAQ. Here the CDR3 reads CASSFLGQGSGELFF. For the CDR3, the DNA is TGTGCCAGCAGCTTCCTCGGACAGGGCTCCGGGGAGCTGTTTTTT. The complete variable domain, with remaining parts taken from reference TRBV7-6 and TRBJ2-2, reads GAGVSQSPRYKVTKRGQDVALRCDPISGHVSLYWYRQALGQGPEFLTYFNYEAQQDKSGLPNDRFSAERPEGSISTLTIQRTEQRDSAMYRCASSFLGQGSGELFFGEGSRLTVL.

V is TRBV29-1 and J is TRBJ1-6; D uncertain. V was cut by 8 bases and J by 1 base, with 9 bases left in between. The CDR3 consists of 13 residues. Germline-derived CDR1 and CDR2 are SQVTM and ANQGSEA. CDR3 protein: CSLGRSYNSPLHF. The CDR3 DNA sequence: TGCAGCTTAGGCAGGTCCTATAATTCACCCCTCCACTTT.

The chain links TRBV10-3 to TRBJ2-4; 12 nucleotides match TRBD2. This CDR3 is 17 amino acids long. The V gene end was trimmed by 2 bases and the J gene end by 2 bases; junction bases not matched to a gene: 4. Germline-derived CDR1 and CDR2 are ENHRY and SYGVKD. CDR3 region: CAISEVLAGGPKNIQYF. CDR3 sequence (DNA): TGTGCCATCAGTGAGGTGCTAGCGGGGGGGCCCAAAAACATTCAGTACTTC.